This T cell receptor beta chain comes out of a study of blood T cell repertoires in COVID-19. At the level of the study: Material from acute and convalescent COVID-19 was sourced from the United States, Italy and Spain.

In germline, CDR1 is MNHNY, CDR2 SVGAGI (reference sequence). Unmatched junction bases numbered 10, after V lost 7 bases and J lost 8 bases. The CDR3 consists of 13 residues. Here immunoSEQ multiplex PCR was the method, and the copy in TCRdb shows in-frame clones only, minus some. The sample has around 310,000 clones, about 90% seen once. Living in about two dozen US areas, the participants were between 18 and 89 years of age. Participant-given clinical history determined each cohort assignment. Two negative PCRs, clearance, or symptom resolution had been documented for recovered Cohort 3 donors. This TCR was recovered from a woman in her 30s who had recovered from COVID-19. Material: PBMCs or T cells enriched from blood (not recorded which). The V gene is TRBV6-6, the J gene TRBJ1-2; 7 nucleotides match TRBD1. The CDR3 nucleotides are TGTGCCAGCATTTTCACCACAGGGGTCGGCTACACCTTC. It yields the protein CASIFTTGVGYTF.